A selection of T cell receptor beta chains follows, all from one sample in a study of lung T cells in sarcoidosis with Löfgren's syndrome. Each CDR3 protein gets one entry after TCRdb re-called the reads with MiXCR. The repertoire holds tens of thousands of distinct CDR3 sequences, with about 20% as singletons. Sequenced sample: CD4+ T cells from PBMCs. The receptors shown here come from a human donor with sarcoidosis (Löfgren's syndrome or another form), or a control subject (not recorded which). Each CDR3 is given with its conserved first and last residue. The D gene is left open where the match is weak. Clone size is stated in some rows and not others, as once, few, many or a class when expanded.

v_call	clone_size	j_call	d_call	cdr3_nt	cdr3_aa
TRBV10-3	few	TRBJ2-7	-	TGTGCCATCAGGAACAAGGGCGGCAACGAGCAGTACTTC	CAIRNKGGNEQYF
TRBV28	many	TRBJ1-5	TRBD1	TGTGCCAGCAGTTCTCTTCCCGGGACAGGGTCGAATCAGCCCCAGCATTTT	CASSSLPGTGSNQPQHF
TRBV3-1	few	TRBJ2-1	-	TGTGCCAGCAGCCAGGCAGCCTCATACAATGAGCAGTTCTTC	CASSQAASYNEQFF
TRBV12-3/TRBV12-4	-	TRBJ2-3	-	TGTGCCAGCAGTTCGTGGACGGGCCAGGGGACGCAGTATTTT	CASSSWTGQGTQYF
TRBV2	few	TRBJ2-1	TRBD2	TGTGCCAGCAGTGACCCTCTAGCGGGATGGTACAATGAGCAGTTCTTC	CASSDPLAGWYNEQFF
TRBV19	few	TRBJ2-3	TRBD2	TGTGCCAGTAGTACCTCAGCGGGGAACACAGATACGCAGTATTTT	CASSTSAGNTDTQYF
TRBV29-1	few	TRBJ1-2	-	TGCAGCGTTGCGACCGTGAGCGGCTATGGCTACACCTTC	CSVATVSGYGYTF
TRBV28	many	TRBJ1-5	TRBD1	TGTGCCAGCAGTGCAACAGGGGTTTCCAATCAGCCCCAGCATTTT	CASSATGVSNQPQHF
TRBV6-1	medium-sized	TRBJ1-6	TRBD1	TGTGCCAGCCGACAGGGGAGGAATGATTCACCCCTCCACTTT	CASRQGRNDSPLHF
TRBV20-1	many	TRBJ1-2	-	TGCAGTGCTAGAGCCAACTATGGCTACACCTTC	CSARANYGYTF
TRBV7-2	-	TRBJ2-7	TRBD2	TGTGCCAGCAGCCCCTTTGCGGGAGAGACCTACGAGCAGTACTTC	CASSPFAGETYEQYF
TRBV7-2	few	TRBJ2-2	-	TGTGCCAGCAGCTTAGTCTACGGGGAGCTGTTTTTT	CASSLVYGELFF
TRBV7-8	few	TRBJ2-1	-	TGTGCCAGCGGAGGAGACAGCTACAATGAGCAGTTCTTC	CASGGDSYNEQFF
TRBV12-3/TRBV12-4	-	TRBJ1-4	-	TGTGCCAGCAGTTTAGCAATTGAAAAACTGTTTTTT	CASSLAIEKLFF
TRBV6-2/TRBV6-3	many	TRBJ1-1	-	TGTGCCAGCAGTTACTCGAAGGGCGGATACACTGAAGCTTTCTTT	CASSYSKGGYTEAFF
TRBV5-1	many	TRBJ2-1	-	TGCGCCAGCAGCTTGGACAGTTACAATGAGCAGTTCTTC	CASSLDSYNEQFF
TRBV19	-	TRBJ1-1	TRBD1	TGTGCCAGTAGTCTCCCAGGGGGCCCGAACACTGAAGCTTTCTTT	CASSLPGGPNTEAFF
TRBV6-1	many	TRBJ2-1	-	TGTGCCAGCAGGGCGGACGGACTCTCCTACAATGAGCAGTTCTTC	CASRADGLSYNEQFF
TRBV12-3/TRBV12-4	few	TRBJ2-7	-	TGTGCCAGCAGGGGAATGACAGCCTCCTACGAGCAGTACTTC	CASRGMTASYEQYF
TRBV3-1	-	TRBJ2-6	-	TGTGCCAGCAGCCAAGGGTCTGGGGCCAACGTCCTGACTTTC	CASSQGSGANVLTF
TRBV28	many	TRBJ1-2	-	TGTGCCAGCAGTTTAAGGCCAGGGGCTAACTATGGCTACACCTTC	CASSLRPGANYGYTF
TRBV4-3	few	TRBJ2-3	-	TGCGCCAGCAGCCAAGGAAACAGGGAGGCAGATACGCAGTATTTT	CASSQGNREADTQYF
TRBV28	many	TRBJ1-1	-	TGTGCCAGCCGATTCCCGGGGGGGAACACTGAAGCTTTCTTT	CASRFPGGNTEAFF
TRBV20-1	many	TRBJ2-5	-	TGCAGTGCTAGAGACCGCAGTCGAGGAGAGACCCAGTACTTC	CSARDRSRGETQYF
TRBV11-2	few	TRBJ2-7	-	TGTGCCAGCAGCAGACCCGGGACACCAACCTACGAGCAGTACTTC	CASSRPGTPTYEQYF
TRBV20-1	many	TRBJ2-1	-	TGCAGTGCTAACTGGCTAGCTACTTACAATGAGCAGTTCTTC	CSANWLATYNEQFF
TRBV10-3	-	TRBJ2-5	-	TGTGCCATCATCCCCCAAGAGACCCAGTACTTC	CAIIPQETQYF
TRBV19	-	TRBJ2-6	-	TGTGCCAGTAGTGCCAGGGGTACTGGGGCCAACGTCCTGACTTTC	CASSARGTGANVLTF
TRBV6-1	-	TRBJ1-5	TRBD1	TGTGCCATCAGTGAGCTCACAGGGGATCTTAGCAATCAGCCCCAGCATTTT	CAISELTGDLSNQPQHF
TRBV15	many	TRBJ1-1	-	TGTGCCACCAGCAGGGGACAGAACACTGAAGCTTTCTTT	CATSRGQNTEAFF
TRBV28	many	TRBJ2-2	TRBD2	TGTGCCAGCAGATTAGCGGGATCGAACACCGGGGAGCTGTTTTTT	CASRLAGSNTGELFF
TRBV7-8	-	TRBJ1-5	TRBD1	TGTGCCAGCAGCTGGACAGGGAACGAGCAGCCCCAGCATTTT	CASSWTGNEQPQHF
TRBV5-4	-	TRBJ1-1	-	TGTGCCAGCAGCTTCCCCTCGACGGGAAACACTGAAGCTTTCTTT	CASSFPSTGNTEAFF
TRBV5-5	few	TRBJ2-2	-	TGTGCCAGCAGCCTCGAGTGGGCCGGGGAGCTGTTTTTT	CASSLEWAGELFF
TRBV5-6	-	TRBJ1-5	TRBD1	TGTGCCAGCAGCTTGGGACAGGGGAGTCAGCCCCAGCATTTT	CASSLGQGSQPQHF
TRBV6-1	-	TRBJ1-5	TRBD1	TGTGCCAGCACTCCACGGGGACAGAGAAATCAGCCCCAGCATTTT	CASTPRGQRNQPQHF
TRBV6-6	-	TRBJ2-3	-	TGTGCCAGCAGTCACCAGTCGGGATCGGTAGATACGCAGTATTTT	CASSHQSGSVDTQYF
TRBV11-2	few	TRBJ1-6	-	TGTGCCAGCAGCCAAGCGGGACGGCATCCTAATTCACCCCTCCACTTT	CASSQAGRHPNSPLHF
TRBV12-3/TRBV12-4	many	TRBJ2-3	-	TGTGCCAGCAGTTTAGCGCTGGGGAGAACAGTTTTCACAGATACGCAGTATTTT	CASSLALGRTVFTDTQYF
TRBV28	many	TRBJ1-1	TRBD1	TGTGCCAGCAGTTCCGGACAGGGTATGAACACTGAAGCTTTCTTT	CASSSGQGMNTEAFF
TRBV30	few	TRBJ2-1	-	TGTGCCTGGAGTGTATGGGGGAATGAGCAGTTCTTC	CAWSVWGNEQFF
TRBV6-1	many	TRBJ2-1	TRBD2	TGTGCCAGCAGTTTACCAGGACTAGCGGGGTACAATGAGCAGTTCTTC	CASSLPGLAGYNEQFF
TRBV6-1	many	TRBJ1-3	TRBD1	TGTGCCAGCGCAGGGGGCAGGAGCTCTGGAAACACCATATATTTT	CASAGGRSSGNTIYF
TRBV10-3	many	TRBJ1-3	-	TGTGCCATCAGCGCCACAGGAGACACCATATATTTT	CAISATGDTIYF
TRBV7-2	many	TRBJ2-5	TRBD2	TGTGCCAGCAGGGTGGGACTAGCGGGAGGACAAGAGACCCAGTACTTC	CASRVGLAGGQETQYF
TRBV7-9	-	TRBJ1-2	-	TGTGCCAGCAGCTTACATACCGGGACGGGGACGAGCGGCTACACCTTC	CASSLHTGTGTSGYTF
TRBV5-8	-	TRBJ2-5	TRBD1	TGTGCCAGCAGCGGGACAGGCCAAAAACAAGAGACCCAGTACTTC	CASSGTGQKQETQYF
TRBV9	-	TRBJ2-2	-	TGTGCCAGCAGCGTAGCGGACACCGGGGAGCTGTTTTTT	CASSVADTGELFF
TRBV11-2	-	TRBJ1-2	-	TGTGCCAGCAGCCCTCGGGGGTCATATGGCTGCACCTTC	CASSPRGSYGCTF
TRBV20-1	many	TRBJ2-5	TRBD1	TGCAGTGCGCTCCGGGACAGGGGGCAAGAGACCCAGTACTTC	CSALRDRGQETQYF
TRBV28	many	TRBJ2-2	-	TGTGCCAGCAGTTTACGGGCCGGGGAGCTGTTTTTT	CASSLRAGELFF